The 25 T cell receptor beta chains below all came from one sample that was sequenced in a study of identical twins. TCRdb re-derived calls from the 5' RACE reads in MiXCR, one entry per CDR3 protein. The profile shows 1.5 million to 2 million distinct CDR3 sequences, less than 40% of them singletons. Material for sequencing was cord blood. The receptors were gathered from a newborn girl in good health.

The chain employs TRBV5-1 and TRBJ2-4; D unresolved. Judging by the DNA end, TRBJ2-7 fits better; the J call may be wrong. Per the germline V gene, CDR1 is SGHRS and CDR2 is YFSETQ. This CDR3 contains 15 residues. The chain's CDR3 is CASSLGLPEPYEQYF. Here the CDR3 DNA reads TGCGCCAGCAGCTTGGGACTTCCGGAACCCTACGAGCAGTACTTC.

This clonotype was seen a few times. The CDR3 here is CASSLHNKETQYF. The CDR3 region has the DNA TGCGCCAGCAGCTTGCACAACAAAGAGACCCAGTACTTC. The chain is built from TRBV5-1 and TRBJ2-5; no reliable D call. There are 13 residues in the CDR3. Germline CDR1 SGHRS, CDR2 YFSETQ. V dropped 1 base and J dropped 3 bases, with 7 bases sitting between them.

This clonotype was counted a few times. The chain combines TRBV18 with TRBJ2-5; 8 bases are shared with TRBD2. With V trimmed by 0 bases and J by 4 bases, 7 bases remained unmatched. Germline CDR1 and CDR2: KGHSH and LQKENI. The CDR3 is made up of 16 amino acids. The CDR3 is CASSPPVSGNRETQYF. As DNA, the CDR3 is TGTGCCAGCTCACCACCCGTTAGCGGGAACCGAGAGACCCAGTACTTC.

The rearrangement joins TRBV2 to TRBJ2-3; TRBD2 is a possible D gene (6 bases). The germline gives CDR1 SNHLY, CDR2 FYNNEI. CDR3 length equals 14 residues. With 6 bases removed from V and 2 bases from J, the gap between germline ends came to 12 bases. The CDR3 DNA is TGTGCCAGCAGGGACGGGAGTGTCACAGATACGCAGTATTTT. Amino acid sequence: CASRDGSVTDTQYF. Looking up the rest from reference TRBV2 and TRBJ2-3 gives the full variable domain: EPEVTQTPSHQVTQMGQEVILRCVPISNHLYFYWYRQILGQKVEFLVSFYNNEISEKSEIFDDQFSVERPDGSNFTLKIRSTKLEDSAMYFCASRDGSVTDTQYFGPGTRLTVL.

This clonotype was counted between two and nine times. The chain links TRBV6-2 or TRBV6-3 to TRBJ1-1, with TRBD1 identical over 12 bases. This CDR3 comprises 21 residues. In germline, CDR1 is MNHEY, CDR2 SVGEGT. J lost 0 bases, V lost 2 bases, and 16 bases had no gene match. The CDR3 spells CASSYPALIIGTGGLNTEAFF. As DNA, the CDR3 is TGTGCCAGCAGTTACCCAGCACTGATCATCGGGACAGGGGGCCTGAACACTGAAGCTTTCTTT.

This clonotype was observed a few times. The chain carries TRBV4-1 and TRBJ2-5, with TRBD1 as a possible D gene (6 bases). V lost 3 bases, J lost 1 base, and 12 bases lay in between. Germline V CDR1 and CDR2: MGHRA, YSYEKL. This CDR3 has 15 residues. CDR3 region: CASSHLQGPQETQYF. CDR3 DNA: TGCGCCAGCAGCCACCTTCAGGGGCCCCAAGAGACCCAGTACTTC.

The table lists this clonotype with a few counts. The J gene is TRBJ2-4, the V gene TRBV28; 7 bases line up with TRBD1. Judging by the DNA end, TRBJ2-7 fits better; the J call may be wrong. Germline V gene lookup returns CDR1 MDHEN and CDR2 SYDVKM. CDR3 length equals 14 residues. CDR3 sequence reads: CASSLTGSEDEQYF. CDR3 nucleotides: TGTGCCAGCAGTTTGACAGGGTCTGAAGACGAGCAGTACTTC.

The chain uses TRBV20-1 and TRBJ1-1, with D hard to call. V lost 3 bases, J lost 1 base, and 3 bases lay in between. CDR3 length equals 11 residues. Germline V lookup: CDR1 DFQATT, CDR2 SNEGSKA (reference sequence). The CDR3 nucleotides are TGCAGTGCTAGTAAGAACACTGAAGCTTTCTTT. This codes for CSASKNTEAFF.

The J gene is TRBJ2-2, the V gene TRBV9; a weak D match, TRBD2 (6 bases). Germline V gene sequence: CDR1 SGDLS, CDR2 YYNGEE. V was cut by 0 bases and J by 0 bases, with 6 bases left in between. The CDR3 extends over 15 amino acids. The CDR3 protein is CASSVGLANTGELFF. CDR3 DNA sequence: TGTGCCAGCAGCGTAGGACTAGCGAACACCGGGGAGCTGTTTTTT.

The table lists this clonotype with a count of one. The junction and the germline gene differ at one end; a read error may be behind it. CDR3 nucleotides: TGTGGCAGCAGTTCCCGGGACAGGAACACTGAAGCTTTCTTT. Protein: CGSSSRDRNTEAFF. The chain is built from TRBV6-5 and TRBJ1-1; the match to TRBD1 covers 7 bases. Germline V CDR1 and CDR2: MNHEY, SVGAGI. The CDR3 spans 14 residues.

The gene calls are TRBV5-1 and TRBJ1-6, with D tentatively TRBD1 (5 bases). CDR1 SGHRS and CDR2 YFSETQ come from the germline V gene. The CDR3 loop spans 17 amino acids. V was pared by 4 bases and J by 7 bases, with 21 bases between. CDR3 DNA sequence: TGCGCCAGCAGCAACCTACCGCTGAGGGGCCACAATTCACCCCTCCACTTT. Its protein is CASSNLPLRGHNSPLHF.

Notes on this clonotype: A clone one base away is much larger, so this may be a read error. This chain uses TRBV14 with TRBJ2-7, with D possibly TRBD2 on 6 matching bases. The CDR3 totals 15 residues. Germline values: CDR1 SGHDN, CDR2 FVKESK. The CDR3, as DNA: TGTGCCAGCAGCCAAGATTGGGCGGGACCCTACGGGCAGTACTTC. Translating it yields CASSQDWAGPYGQYF.

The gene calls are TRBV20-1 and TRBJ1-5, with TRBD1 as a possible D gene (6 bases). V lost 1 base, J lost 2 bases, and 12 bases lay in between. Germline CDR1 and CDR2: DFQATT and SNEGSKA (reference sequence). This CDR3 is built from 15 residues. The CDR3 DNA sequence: TGCAGTGCTAGAGGGAGGGGGTATGGCAATCAGCCCCAGCATTTT. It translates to CSARGRGYGNQPQHF.

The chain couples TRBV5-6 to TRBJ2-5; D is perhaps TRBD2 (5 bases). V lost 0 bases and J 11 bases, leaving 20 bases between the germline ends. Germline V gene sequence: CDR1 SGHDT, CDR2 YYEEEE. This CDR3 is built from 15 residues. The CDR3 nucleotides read TGTGCCAGCAGCTTGGGAGCTAGCAATATCGATGAGCAGTACTTC. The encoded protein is CASSLGASNIDEQYF.

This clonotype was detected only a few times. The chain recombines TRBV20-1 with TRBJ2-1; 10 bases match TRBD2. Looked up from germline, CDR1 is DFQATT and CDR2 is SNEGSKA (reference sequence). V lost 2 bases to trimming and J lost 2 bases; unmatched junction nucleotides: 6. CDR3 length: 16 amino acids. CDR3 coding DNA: TGCAGTGCTAGACCCCTAGCGGGAGACCCCTACAATGAGCAGTTCTTC. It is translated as CSARPLAGDPYNEQFF.

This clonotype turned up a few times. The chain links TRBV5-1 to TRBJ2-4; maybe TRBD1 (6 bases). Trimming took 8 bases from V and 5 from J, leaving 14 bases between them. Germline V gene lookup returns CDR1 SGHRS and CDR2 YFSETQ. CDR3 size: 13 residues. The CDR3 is CASQGTLENIQYF. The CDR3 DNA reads TGCGCCAGTCAGGGGACCCTGGAAAACATTCAGTACTTC.

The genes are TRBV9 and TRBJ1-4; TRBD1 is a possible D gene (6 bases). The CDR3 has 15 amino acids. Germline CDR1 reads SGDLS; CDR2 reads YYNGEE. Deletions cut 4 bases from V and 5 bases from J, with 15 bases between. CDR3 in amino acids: CASSSRTDTNEKLFF. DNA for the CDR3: TGTGCCAGCAGCTCTCGGACAGATACAAATGAAAAACTGTTTTTT.

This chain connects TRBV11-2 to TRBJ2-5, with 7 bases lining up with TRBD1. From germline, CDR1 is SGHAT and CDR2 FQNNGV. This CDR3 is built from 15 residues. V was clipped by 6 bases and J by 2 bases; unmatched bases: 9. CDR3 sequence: CASSQTTGVQETQYF. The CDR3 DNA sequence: TGTGCCAGCAGTCAAACTACAGGGGTACAAGAGACCCAGTACTTC.

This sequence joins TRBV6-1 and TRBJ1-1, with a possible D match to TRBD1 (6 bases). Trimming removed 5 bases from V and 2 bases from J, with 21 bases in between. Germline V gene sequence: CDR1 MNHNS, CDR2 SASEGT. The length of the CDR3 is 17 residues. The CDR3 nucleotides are TGTGCCAGCAGTACACCTACGACAGGCCTTTTAAACACTGAAGCTTTCTTT. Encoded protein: CASSTPTTGLLNTEAFF.

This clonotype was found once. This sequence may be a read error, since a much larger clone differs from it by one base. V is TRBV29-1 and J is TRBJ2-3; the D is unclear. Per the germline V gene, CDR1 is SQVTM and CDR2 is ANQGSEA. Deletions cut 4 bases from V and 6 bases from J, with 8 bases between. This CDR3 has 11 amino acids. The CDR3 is CSVGPKDTQYF. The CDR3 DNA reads TGCAGCGTTGGCCCTAAGGATACGCAGTATTTT.

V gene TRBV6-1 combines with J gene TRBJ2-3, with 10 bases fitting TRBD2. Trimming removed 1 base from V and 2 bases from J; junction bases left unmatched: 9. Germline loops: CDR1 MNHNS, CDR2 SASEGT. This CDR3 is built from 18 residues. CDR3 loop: CASSEDVASGGFTDTQYF. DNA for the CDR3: TGTGCCAGCAGTGAAGACGTAGCTAGCGGGGGATTCACAGATACGCAGTATTTT.

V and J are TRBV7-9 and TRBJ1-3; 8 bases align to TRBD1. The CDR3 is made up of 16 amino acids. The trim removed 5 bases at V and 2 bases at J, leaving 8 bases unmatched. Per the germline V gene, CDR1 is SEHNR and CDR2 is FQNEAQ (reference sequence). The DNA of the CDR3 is TGTGCCAGCAGCAATCCCCGGGACAGGCCTGGAAACACCATATATTTT. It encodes CASSNPRDRPGNTIYF.

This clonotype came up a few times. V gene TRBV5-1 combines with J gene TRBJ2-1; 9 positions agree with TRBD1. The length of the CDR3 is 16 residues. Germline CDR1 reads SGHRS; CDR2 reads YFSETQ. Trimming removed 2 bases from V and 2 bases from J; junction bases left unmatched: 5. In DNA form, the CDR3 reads TGCGCCAGCAGCTTAGGGCGACAGGGGGCCTACAATGAGCAGTTCTTC. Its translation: CASSLGRQGAYNEQFF.

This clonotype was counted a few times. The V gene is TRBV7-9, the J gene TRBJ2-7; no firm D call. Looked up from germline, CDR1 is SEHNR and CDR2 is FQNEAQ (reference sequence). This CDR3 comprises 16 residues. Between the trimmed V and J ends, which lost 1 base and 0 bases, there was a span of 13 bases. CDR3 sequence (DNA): TGTGCCAGCAGCTTAGACCGCCTTAGGGTCTCCTACGAGCAGTACTTC. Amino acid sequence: CASSLDRLRVSYEQYF.

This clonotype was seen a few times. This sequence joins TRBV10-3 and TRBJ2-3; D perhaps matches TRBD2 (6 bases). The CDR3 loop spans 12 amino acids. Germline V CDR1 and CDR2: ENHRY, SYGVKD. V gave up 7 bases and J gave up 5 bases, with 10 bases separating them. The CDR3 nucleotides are TGTGCCATCAAGGGCGGGGTAGATACGCAGTATTTT. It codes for CAIKGGVDTQYF.